Sequencing of this T cell receptor beta chain was carried out in a study of shared clonotypes between healthy human individuals. Profiling relied on immunoSEQ multiplex PCR, and the TCRdb table lists in-frame clones only, not all of them. This sample has some 2,000,000 clones, with roughly 95% found just once. The V gene lost 2 bases and the J gene lost 4 bases, with 11 bases spanning the gap. Germline CDR1 is MNHEY and CDR2 is SVGAGI. The CDR3 has 14 residues. The sequenced material came from naive CD4+ T cells sorted from blood. Subset meaning: CD45RA+ positively selected. The clonotype originates from a man aged 18 to 29 in good health. The gene calls are TRBV6-5 and TRBJ2-5, with D tentatively TRBD1 (6 bases). The CDR3 DNA sequence: TGTGCCAGCAGTTACGCGGCAGGGGTAGAGACCCAGTACTTC. Translated: CASSYAAGVETQYF.